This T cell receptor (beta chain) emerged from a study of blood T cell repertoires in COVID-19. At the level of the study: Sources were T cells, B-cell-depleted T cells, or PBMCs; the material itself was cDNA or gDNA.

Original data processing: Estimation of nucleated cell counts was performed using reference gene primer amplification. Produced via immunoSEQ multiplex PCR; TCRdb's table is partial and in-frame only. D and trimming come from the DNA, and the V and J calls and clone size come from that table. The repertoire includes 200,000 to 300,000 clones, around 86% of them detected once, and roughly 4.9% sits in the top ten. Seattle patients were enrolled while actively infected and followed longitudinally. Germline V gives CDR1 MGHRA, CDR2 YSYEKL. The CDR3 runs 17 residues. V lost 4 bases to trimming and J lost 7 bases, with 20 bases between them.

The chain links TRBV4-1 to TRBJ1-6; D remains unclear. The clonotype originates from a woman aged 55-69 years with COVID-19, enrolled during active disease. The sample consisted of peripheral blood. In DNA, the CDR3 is TGCGCCAGCAGCCGTGGGGTCGGGGAACGGAGGAATTCACCCCTCCACTTT. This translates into CASSRGVGERRNSPLHF.